A selection of T cell receptor beta chains follows, all from one sample in a study of CD8 T cells in Susac syndrome. In TCRdb, the immunoSEQ multiplex PCR reads were re-called with MiXCR into one record per CDR3 protein. The sample records 330,000 or so distinct CDR3 sequences, approximately 90% being singletons. The specimen sequenced was CD8+ T cells from PBMCs. Receptor source: a human donor with multiple sclerosis. Both conserved end residues are part of each CDR3. D genes are given only for firm matches. The size field is filled for only some rows; it gives once, few, many or a size class.

NA | TRBJ1-5 | TRBV30 | NA | CAWDSPGSDSNQPQHF | TGTGCCTGGGACTCCCCAGGATCTGACAGCAATCAGCCCCAGCATTTT
NA | TRBJ2-3 | TRBV12-3/TRBV12-4 | NA | CASSSRGGAADTQYF | TGTGCCAGCAGTTCTAGGGGCGGGGCGGCCGATACGCAGTATTTT
NA | TRBJ2-7 | TRBV30 | NA | CAYRDIINEQYF | TGTGCCTACCGGGATATAATCAACGAGCAGTACTTC
TRBD1 | TRBJ2-5 | TRBV28 | NA | CASRLTGTGSGETQYF | TGTGCCAGCAGACTGACCGGGACAGGGAGTGGAGAGACCCAGTACTTC
NA | TRBJ1-1 | TRBV19 | NA | CASSIALTGTTEAFF | TGTGCCAGTAGTATAGCCCTAACAGGGACCACTGAAGCTTTCTTT
TRBD2 | TRBJ2-1 | TRBV14 | NA | CASSRGPTSGATSSYNEQFF | TGTGCCAGCAGCCGAGGACCGACTAGCGGGGCGACGAGCTCCTACAATGAGCAGTTCTTC
TRBD1 | TRBJ2-7 | TRBV2 | once | CATRPGQGAVSYEQYF | TGTGCCACTCGCCCGGGACAGGGGGCTGTGAGCTACGAGCAGTACTTC
TRBD2 | TRBJ2-7 | TRBV20-1 | NA | CSARDIAGDPYEQYF | TGCAGTGCTAGAGACATAGCGGGAGATCCCTACGAGCAGTACTTC
TRBD2 | TRBJ2-1 | TRBV7-9 | NA | CASSAPLAGLSYNEQFF | TGTGCCAGCAGCGCCCCACTAGCGGGACTCTCCTACAATGAGCAGTTCTTC
NA | TRBJ2-6 | TRBV5-1 | NA | CASSLAVGASGANVLTF | TGCGCCAGCAGCTTGGCCGTTGGGGCATCTGGGGCCAACGTCCTGACTTTC
TRBD1 | TRBJ1-2 | TRBV3-1 | NA | CASSQDFRDRGRGYTF | TGTGCCAGCAGCCAAGACTTCCGGGACAGGGGGCGCGGCTACACCTTC
TRBD2 | TRBJ2-7 | TRBV19 | NA | CASRPTSSGAAYEQYF | TGTGCCAGTCGCCCAACCTCGAGCGGGGCCGCCTACGAGCAGTACTTC
NA | TRBJ2-7 | TRBV28 | NA | CASSSRGLSSYEQYF | TGTGCCAGCAGTAGCCGGGGGCTAAGCTCCTACGAGCAGTACTTC
NA | TRBJ2-1 | TRBV13 | NA | CASSLREATNNEQFF | TGTGCCAGCAGCCTGAGGGAGGCCACTAACAATGAGCAGTTCTTC
NA | TRBJ1-1 | TRBV28 | NA | CASSLSIGGNTEAFF | TGTGCCAGCAGTTTATCTATAGGGGGGAACACTGAAGCTTTCTTT
NA | TRBJ1-5 | TRBV6-2/TRBV6-3 | NA | CASSYSAAANQPQHF | TGTGCCAGCAGTTACTCGGCAGCCGCCAATCAGCCCCAGCATTTT
TRBD1 | TRBJ1-1 | TRBV10-3 | NA | CAISELQVTGDTEVFF | TGTGCCATCAGTGAGCTCCAAGTGACAGGGGACACTGAAGTTTTCTTT
NA | TRBJ1-5 | TRBV20-1 | NA | CSARDLSFNQPQHF | TGCAGTGCTAGAGATTTGAGTTTCAATCAGCCCCAGCATTTT
TRBD1 | TRBJ1-5 | TRBV6-2/TRBV6-3 | NA | CASSIVPGTGVNQPQHF | TGTGCCAGCAGTATAGTCCCCGGGACAGGGGTAAATCAGCCCCAGCATTTT
NA | TRBJ1-1 | TRBV20-1 | NA | CSATDSWTEAFF | TGCAGTGCAACGGACAGCTGGACTGAAGCTTTCTTT
NA | TRBJ2-1 | TRBV29-1 | few | CSVVGIGRPYNEQFF | TGCAGCGTTGTAGGAATTGGGAGACCTTACAATGAGCAGTTCTTC
TRBD1 | TRBJ1-2 | TRBV19 | NA | CATRTGIGYTF | TGTGCCACGAGGACAGGGATTGGCTACACCTTC
NA | TRBJ1-1 | TRBV27 | once | CASSSRSVLNTEAFF | TGTGCCAGCAGTTCCCGGAGTGTGTTGAACACTGAAGCTTTCTTT
TRBD2 | TRBJ2-7 | TRBV4-2 | NA | CASSPGRSSYEQYF | TGTGCCAGCAGCCCCGGGAGGAGCTCCTACGAGCAGTACTTC
TRBD2 | TRBJ2-7 | TRBV4-1 | NA | CASSQVDPGGYEQYF | TGCGCCAGCAGCCAAGTCGACCCGGGGGGTTACGAGCAGTACTTC
TRBD2 | TRBJ2-1 | TRBV9 | NA | CASSPPSGSSYNEQFF | TGTGCCAGCAGCCCCCCTAGCGGGAGCTCCTACAATGAGCAGTTCTTC
NA | TRBJ2-1 | TRBV29-1 | few | CSVDPLSYNEQFF | TGCAGCGTTGATCCCCTCTCCTACAATGAGCAGTTCTTC
TRBD1 | TRBJ1-5 | TRBV19 | NA | CASSIWDSQNQPQHF | TGTGCCAGTAGTATATGGGACAGTCAAAATCAGCCCCAGCATTTT
NA | TRBJ2-5 | TRBV12-3/TRBV12-4 | NA | CASSSTGPQETQYF | TGTGCCAGCAGTTCCACGGGACCGCAAGAGACCCAGTACTTC
TRBD2 | TRBJ2-3 | TRBV12-3/TRBV12-4 | NA | CASSAPGLAGPATDTQYF | TGTGCCAGCAGTGCTCCGGGACTAGCGGGGCCGGCCACAGATACGCAGTATTTT
NA | TRBJ1-2 | TRBV7-9 | NA | CASSLVDLEGGFGYTF | TGTGCCAGCAGCTTAGTAGACCTCGAGGGGGGATTCGGCTACACCTTC
NA | TRBJ2-1 | TRBV9 | NA | CASSVKRGNEQFF | TGTGCCAGCAGCGTAAAAAGAGGCAATGAGCAGTTCTTC
NA | TRBJ2-3 | TRBV2 | NA | CASSSDQGLSGDTQYF | TGTGCCAGCAGTTCGGATCAGGGGTTGTCGGGAGATACGCAGTATTTT
TRBD1 | TRBJ1-5 | TRBV10-3 | NA | CAIRPDRGQPQHF | TGTGCCATCAGGCCGGACAGGGGTCAGCCCCAGCATTTT
NA | TRBJ1-5 | TRBV20-1 | NA | CSASQEWSGNQPQHF | TGCAGTGCCAGTCAAGAGTGGTCTGGCAATCAGCCCCAGCATTTT
TRBD1 | TRBJ2-1 | TRBV7-9 | NA | CASSPKTGIHNEQFF | TGTGCCAGCAGCCCCAAGACAGGGATCCACAATGAGCAGTTCTTC
TRBD2 | TRBJ2-2 | TRBV5-6 | NA | CASSLSTSGRAGELFF | TGTGCCAGCAGCTTGTCGACTAGCGGGAGAGCCGGGGAGCTGTTTTTT
NA | TRBJ2-1 | TRBV19 | NA | CASSEWVNEQFF | TGTGCCAGTAGTGAATGGGTGAATGAGCAGTTCTTC
NA | TRBJ2-7 | TRBV2 | NA | CASKEDISYEQYF | TGTGCCAGCAAGGAGGACATCTCCTACGAGCAGTACTTC
NA | TRBJ2-3 | TRBV7-2 | NA | CASSPTSMADTQYF | TGTGCCAGCAGCCCGACTAGTATGGCCGATACGCAGTATTTT
NA | TRBJ2-2 | TRBV12-3/TRBV12-4 | once | CASSSVIGSANTGELFF | TGTGCCAGCAGCTCAGTAATCGGATCCGCGAACACCGGGGAGCTGTTTTTT
NA | TRBJ2-3 | TRBV7-8 | NA | CASSPWTDADTQYF | TGTGCCAGCAGCCCATGGACAGATGCAGATACGCAGTATTTT
NA | TRBJ2-2 | TRBV7-9 | NA | CASVVNTGELFF | TGTGCCAGCGTAGTGAACACCGGGGAGCTGTTTTTT
TRBD2 | TRBJ2-7 | TRBV29-1 | NA | CSAAGGGEQYF | TGCAGCGCCGCCGGGGGGGGCGAGCAGTACTTC
NA | TRBJ2-7 | TRBV4-1 | NA | CASSQVQYREQYF | TGCGCCAGCAGCCAGGTCCAGTACCGGGAGCAGTACTTC
NA | TRBJ2-6 | TRBV19 | NA | CASSIRDSGANVLTF | TGTGCCAGTAGTATTAGGGACTCTGGGGCCAACGTCCTGACTTTC
TRBD1 | TRBJ1-4 | TRBV7-2 | NA | CASSLLGGQGGEKLFF | TGTGCCAGCAGCCTCCTGGGGGGACAGGGGGGTGAAAAACTGTTTTTT
NA | TRBJ2-2 | TRBV7-9 | NA | CASSLTGPNTGELFF | TGTGCCAGCAGCTTAACAGGGCCTAACACCGGGGAGCTGTTTTTT
NA | TRBJ2-7 | TRBV3-1 | NA | CASSQDEGGRGAFYEQYF | TGTGCCAGCAGCCAAGACGAAGGAGGCAGGGGCGCCTTTTACGAGCAGTACTTC
NA | TRBJ2-7 | TRBV29-1 | NA | CSVEDRGQSSYEQYF | TGCAGCGTTGAAGATCGGGGGCAAAGCTCCTACGAGCAGTACTTC
TRBD1 | TRBJ2-4 | TRBV5-4 | NA | CASSLRQGTKNIQYF | TGTGCCAGCAGCTTAAGACAGGGGACCAAAAACATTCAGTACTTC
NA | TRBJ2-2 | TRBV3-1 | NA | CASSQDWGRTGELFF | TGTGCCAGCAGCCAAGATTGGGGTAGGACCGGGGAGCTGTTTTTT
TRBD1 | TRBJ1-2 | TRBV10-3 | NA | CAIRELLTGGYGYTF | TGTGCCATCAGGGAGCTCTTAACAGGGGGCTATGGCTACACCTTC
TRBD1 | TRBJ2-7 | TRBV28 | NA | CASSTRDSTPYEQYF | TGTGCCAGCAGTACCCGGGACAGCACCCCCTACGAGCAGTACTTC
NA | TRBJ2-1 | TRBV5-6 | NA | CASSLAASSGSTVEQFF | TGTGCCAGCAGCTTGGCCGCCTCCTCTGGGTCTACGGTTGAGCAGTTCTTC
NA | TRBJ2-3 | TRBV27 | NA | CASSRLGGATDTQYF | TGTGCCAGCAGTAGGCTCGGCGGAGCCACAGATACGCAGTATTTT
NA | TRBJ1-1 | TRBV6-2/TRBV6-3 | NA | CASRPYNDEAFF | TGTGCCAGCAGACCCTACAATGACGAAGCTTTCTTT